The source of this T cell receptor beta chain is a study of CD8+CD57+ T cells in acquired aplastic anemia. About the study: Sorted CD4+ and CD8+ cells yielded roughly 3.1 ug of DNA on average.

CD8+CD57+ cell expansion had been shown by flow cytometry in patients chosen for sequencing. The enrolled patients all had severe acquired aplastic anemia. TCR beta VDJ and CDR3 profiling used genomic DNA as template. TCRdb recomputed calls from the reads with MiXCR, one row per CDR3 protein. Of about 160,000 distinct CDR3 sequences in the sample, roughly two thirds were seen once. About this clonotype: The junction departs from the called germline gene at one end, perhaps through a read error.

This TCR was sampled from a human donor with aplastic anemia. Sequencing used sorted CD4+, CD8+, or CD8+CD57+ T cells (not recorded which) from PBMCs.

The CDR3 is CASSDRVGPLHF. CDR3 coding DNA: TGTGCCAGCAGTGACAGGGTGGGACCCCTCCACTTT. This chain links TRBV10-3 with TRBJ1-6; TRBD1 agrees at 7 bases. The CDR3 contains 12 residues. Germline CDR1 ENHRY, CDR2 SYGVKD.